This TCR beta chain was identified in a study of T cell repertoires in cytomegalovirus infection. A single record per CDR3 protein comes from TCRdb applying MiXCR to the reads. The table shows about a million distinct CDR3 sequences, with less than 40% occurring only once. Trimming at V came to 0 bases and at J to 4 bases, leaving 2 bases not matched to a gene. Germline CDR1 is LNHDA and CDR2 is SQIVND (reference sequence). This CDR3 spans 15 amino acids. This clonotype appeared a single time. Its antigen is undetermined. This rearrangement joins TRBV19 to TRBJ2-2; 7 nucleotides line up with TRBD1. This specimen was cultured CD8+ T cells from PBMCs, taken from culture after CMV antigen stimulation. The receptor comes from a human donor in good health (CMV status not recorded). Some clones in this sample may be carry-over from other donors' samples. CDR3 nucleotide sequence: TGTGCCAGTAGTATAGAAGCAGGGGGCACCGGGGAGCTGTTTTTT. Translating gives CASSIEAGGTGELFF.